Each of the 2 T cell receptor beta chains below was sequenced from the same sample in a study of cytomegalovirus exposure and HLA in healthy donors. With 60 Vbeta and 13 Jbeta primers, the PCR was carried out. Profiled with immunoSEQ multiplex PCR; TCRdb holds only in-frame clones, not every one. The data show about 98,000 clones, with roughly two thirds seen just once and 0.95% to 1.5% held by the top ten. Material: PBMCs. The receptor source for this set is a female donor in good health and CMV-seronegative.

Concerning this clone: The same CDR3 also results from other DNA sequences found in this sample. The chain recombines TRBV5-4 with TRBJ1-2, with no clear D. Trimming shortened V by 4 bases and J by 2 bases, and 15 bases separated the two germline ends. The germline V gene has CDR1 SGHNT and CDR2 YYREEE (reference sequence). The CDR3 runs 15 residues. CDR3 sequence reads: CASSLKISGNYGYTF. In nucleotides, the CDR3 is TGTGCCAGCAGCCTGAAGATCTCAGGCAACTATGGCTACACCTTC.

The rearrangement links TRBV7-2 to TRBJ1-3; D gene ambiguous. CDR3 length: 14 amino acids. Germline V lookup: CDR1 SGHTA, CDR2 FQGNSA. The V end was cut by 5 bases, the J end by 0 bases, with 8 bases between. Written as DNA, the CDR3 is TGTGCCAGCAGCACCGTACTCTCTGGAAACACCATATATTTT. Translated: CASSTVLSGNTIYF.